Each of the 20 T cell receptor beta chains below was sequenced from the same sample in a study of OX40 agonist ivuxolimab in advanced cancers. Assay used: immunoSEQ multiplex PCR; TCRdb lists only in-frame clones, some missing. The sample includes under 25,000 clones, roughly 80% of them seen just once. Sample: CD4+ or CD8+ T cells sorted from blood, taken in a trial of the OX40 agonist ivuxolimab. Source of these receptors: an adult with an advanced solid tumor such as melanoma, head and neck, liver or kidney cancer.

V gene TRBV4-2 combines with J gene TRBJ1-5; the D gene is possibly TRBD1 (5 bases). Germline V lookup: CDR1 LGHNA, CDR2 YNFKEQ. CDR3 size: 15 residues. V was pared by 5 bases and J by 1 base, with 12 bases between. As DNA, the CDR3 is TGTGCCAGCAGCTTGGGGGGGGAAAGCAATCAGCCCCAGCATTTT. This codes for CASSLGGESNQPQHF.

J is TRBJ1-6 and V is TRBV28; TRBD1 might be the D (6 bases). The CDR3 sequence is 13 residues long. The germline V gene has CDR1 MDHEN and CDR2 SYDVKM. V gave up 6 bases and J gave up 10 bases, with 13 bases separating them. CDR3 sequence (DNA): TGTGCCAGCAGCAAAGGGGGAATCTCACCCCTCCACTTT. Its translation: CASSKGGISPLHF.

The chain employs TRBV2 and TRBJ2-7; 9 bases are shared with TRBD2. V gave up 7 bases and J gave up 2 bases; unmatched junction bases: 6. The CDR3 spans 14 residues. CDR1 is SNHLY, CDR2 FYNNEI, per germline. The CDR3 DNA is TGTGCCAGCATCTCAGCTAGCGGGACCTACGAGCAGTACTTC. This gives the protein CASISASGTYEQYF.

Here the CDR3 DNA reads TGTGCCAGCAGCTTGGGTCTCGGTACGCAGTATTTT. Residues: CASSLGLGTQYF. The rearrangement links TRBV5-6 to TRBJ2-3; no definite D call. This CDR3 has 12 amino acids. The germline gives CDR1 SGHDT, CDR2 YYEEEE. V gave up 0 bases and J gave up 8 bases, with 7 bases separating them.

The V call is TRBV11-2, the J call TRBJ2-7; TRBD2 might be the D (6 bases). From germline, CDR1 is SGHAT and CDR2 FQNNGV. V lost 5 bases, J lost 5 bases, and 19 bases lay in between. This CDR3 contains 15 residues. The CDR3 DNA sequence: TGTGCCAGCAGCGATCCGGGACTTACCCCCCACGAGCAGTACTTC. It translates to CASSDPGLTPHEQYF.

This chain connects TRBV30 to TRBJ1-5, with D unclear. Germline V CDR1 and CDR2: GTSNPN, SVGIG (reference sequence). Trimming removed 0 bases at V and 4 bases at J, with 4 bases between. This CDR3 spans 12 amino acids. The CDR3 bases are TGTGCCTGGAGTGTCCAAAATCAGCCCCAGCATTTT. It yields the protein CAWSVQNQPQHF.

V is TRBV7-6 and J is TRBJ2-7, with D perhaps TRBD2 (5 bases). Trimming stripped 5 bases from V and 4 bases from J, with 12 bases between. The CDR3 is 13 residues long. Germline V gene sequence: CDR1 SGHVS, CDR2 FNYEAQ. The DNA of the CDR3 is TGTGCCAGCAGCCTCGGGGTAGAGTACGAGCAGTACTTC. It codes for CASSLGVEYEQYF. Filled out from reference TRBV7-6 and TRBJ2-7, the complete variable domain reads GAGVSQSPRYKVTKRGQDVALRCDPISGHVSLYWYRQALGQGPEFLTYFNYEAQQDKSGLPNDRFSAERPEGSISTLTIQRTEQRDSAMYRCASSLGVEYEQYFGPGTRLTVT.

This clone was seen repeatedly, ten times or more. The chain uses TRBV27 and TRBJ2-1, with D maybe TRBD1 (5 bases). The CDR3 is 14 amino acids. From germline, CDR1 is MNHEY and CDR2 SMNVEV (reference sequence). V lost 0 bases and J lost 9, with 12 bases in between. The CDR3 region has the DNA TGTGCCAGCAGTTTATCTTTAGGGGTTTCTGAGCAGTTCTTC. Translating it yields CASSLSLGVSEQFF.

The J gene is TRBJ2-1, the V gene TRBV9, with 12 bases that match TRBD2. Looked up from germline, CDR1 is SGDLS and CDR2 is YYNGEE. CDR3 size: 17 residues. The junction had 7 bases not matched to a gene; V was cut back by 2 bases and J by 4 bases. The CDR3 is CASSVPASGGVYNEQFF. The CDR3, as DNA: TGTGCCAGCAGCGTTCCTGCTAGCGGGGGGGTATACAATGAGCAGTTCTTC.

The chain couples TRBV9 to TRBJ2-1; 11 bases are shared with TRBD2. The trim removed 0 bases at V and 1 base at J, leaving 6 bases unmatched. Per germline, CDR1 SGDLS and CDR2 YYNGEE. CDR3 length: 18 residues. CDR3 nucleotide sequence: TGTGCCAGCAGCGTAGCTCACCTAGCGGGAGGTTCCTACAATGAGCAGTTCTTC. Protein product: CASSVAHLAGGSYNEQFF. Filled out from reference TRBV9 and TRBJ2-1, the complete variable domain reads DSGVTQTPKHLITATGQRVTLRCSPRSGDLSVYWYQQSLDQGLQFLIQYYNGEERAKGNILERFSAQQFPDLHSELNLSSLELGDSALYFCASSVAHLAGGSYNEQFFGPGTRLTVL.

The rearrangement joins TRBV13 to TRBJ1-1; D gene ambiguous. The CDR3 is 15 amino acids. Germline V gene sequence: CDR1 PRHDT, CDR2 FYEKMQ (reference sequence). The germline V and J ends were trimmed by 2 bases and 0 bases, with 10 bases remaining between them. This chain's CDR3 is CASSLIQIMNTEAFF. CDR3 bases: TGTGCCAGCAGCTTAATCCAGATAATGAACACTGAAGCTTTCTTT.

Notes on this clone: One end of the junction varies from germline; a read error may be responsible. The rearrangement links TRBV14 to TRBJ2-3; a weak D match, TRBD1 (5 bases). The CDR3 sequence is 14 residues long. Germline V gene lookup returns CDR1 SGHDN and CDR2 FVKESK. CDR3 amino acids: CASSQEVGQESVHF. The CDR3 DNA reads TGTGCCAGCAGCCAAGAGGTGGGGCAGGAGAGTGTGCATTTT. Combining the CDR3 with reference TRBV14 and TRBJ2-3 gives the whole variable domain EAGVTQFPSHSVIEKGQTVTLRCDPISGHDNLYWYRRVMGKEIKFLLHFVKESKQDESGMPNNRFLAERTGGTYSTLKVQPAELEDSGVYFCASSQEVGQESVHFGPGTRLTVL.

This chain connects TRBV19 to TRBJ2-5, with 8 positions matching TRBD2. CDR3 length equals 16 residues. In germline, CDR1 is LNHDA, CDR2 SQIVND (reference sequence). V lost 0 bases to trimming and J lost 3 bases; unmatched junction nucleotides: 6. The CDR3 bases are TGTGCCAGTAGTATAGATGTGTTCGGGGGGGAAGAGACCCAGTACTTC. Its protein product is CASSIDVFGGEETQYF. Combining the CDR3 with reference TRBV19 and TRBJ2-5 gives the whole variable domain DGGITQSPKYLFRKEGQNVTLSCEQNLNHDAMYWYRQDPGQGLRLIYYSQIVNDFQKGDIAEGYSVSREKKESFPLTVTSAQKNPTAFYLCASSIDVFGGEETQYFGPGTRLLVL.

The V call is TRBV6-1, the J call TRBJ2-3, with unresolved D. Germline CDR1 and CDR2: MNHNS and SASEGT. This CDR3 has 17 amino acids. Trimming removed 0 bases at V and 2 bases at J, with 15 bases between. CDR3 loop: CASSEARNSAPTDTQYF. CDR3 nucleotide sequence: TGTGCCAGCAGTGAAGCGCGAAATTCGGCTCCCACAGATACGCAGTATTTT.

This sequence joins TRBV4-1 and TRBJ1-6; 10 positions agree with TRBD1. There are 15 residues in the CDR3. Germline V gene lookup returns CDR1 MGHRA and CDR2 YSYEKL. The ends lost 1 base at V and 13 bases at J; junction bases unmatched: 7. CDR3 in DNA: TGCGCCAGCAGCCAAGGACAGGGGGCGGGGAACCCCCTCCACTTT. The encoded protein is CASSQGQGAGNPLHF.

This chain uses TRBV7-2 with TRBJ1-2; perhaps TRBD1 as D (6 bases). This CDR3 contains 16 residues. Germline-derived CDR1 and CDR2 are SGHTA and FQGNSA. Deletions cut 5 bases from V and 2 bases from J, with 18 bases between. The CDR3 reads CASSLLYRGGNYGYTF. CDR3 nucleotide sequence: TGTGCCAGCAGCCTCCTATATAGGGGGGGAAACTATGGCTACACCTTC.

The V gene is TRBV27, the J gene TRBJ2-2; 7 bases agree with TRBD2. This CDR3 spans 14 amino acids. The junction had 4 bases not matched to a gene; V was cut back by 2 bases and J by 7 bases. The germline V gene has CDR1 MNHEY and CDR2 SMNVEV (reference sequence). CDR3: CASSLGGRVGELFF. CDR3 coding DNA: TGTGCCAGCAGTTTAGGAGGGAGGGTCGGGGAGCTGTTTTTT.

This clone was recorded only once. The rearrangement joins TRBV7-9 to TRBJ1-1; D call uncertain. The V gene's germline CDR1 is SEHNR and CDR2 FQNEAQ (reference sequence). This CDR3 has 11 residues. V lost 3 bases and J lost 4, with 3 bases in between. Here the CDR3 reads CASSFTTEAFF. The CDR3, as DNA: TGTGCCAGCAGCTTTACCACTGAAGCTTTCTTT. The full variable domain, rest sourced from reference TRBV7-9 and TRBJ1-1, is DTGVSQNPRHKITKRGQNVTFRCDPISEHNRLYWYRQTLGQGPEFLTYFQNEAQLEKSRLLSDRFSAERPKGSFSTLEIQRTEQGDSAMYLCASSFTTEAFFGQGTRLTVV.

This rearrangement joins TRBV2 to TRBJ2-3; a weak D match, TRBD2 (6 bases). The CDR3 sequence is 13 residues long. Deletions cut 6 bases from V and 2 bases from J, with 9 bases between. Per the germline V gene, CDR1 is SNHLY and CDR2 is FYNNEI. CDR3 sequence (DNA): TGTGCCAGCAGGCCGGGGGTCACAGATACGCAGTATTTT. Its protein is CASRPGVTDTQYF.

The chain carries TRBV27 and TRBJ2-3; 8 bases map to TRBD2. CDR3 length: 17 residues. Germline V gene data show CDR1 as MNHEY and CDR2 as SMNVEV (reference sequence). The V and J ends lost 4 bases and 1 base, in that order; junction bases with no gene match: 10. CDR3: CASSWAGVRGGTDTQYF. CDR3 DNA sequence: TGTGCCAGCAGTTGGGCCGGGGTGCGGGGGGGCACAGATACGCAGTATTTT.